This TCR beta chain was sequenced for a study of shared clonotypes between healthy human individuals. Repertoires were generated with immunoSEQ multiplex PCR, while TCRdb's copy carries only in-frame clones and drops some. The sample includes approximately 530,000 clones, approximately 95% of them seen just once. The CDR3 has 14 amino acids. CDR1 and CDR2 (germline): SGHRS, YFSETQ. It was into CD45RA+ naive and CD45RA-negative memory subsets that the CD4+ cells were split. The chain is built from TRBV5-1 and TRBJ2-5, with 7 nucleotides matching TRBD1. The closer fit of TRBJ2-7 to the DNA end suggests the J call may be wrong. The receptor's source is a woman between 25 and 40 years old in good health. The sequencing sample was made of naive CD4+ T cells sorted from blood. Subset indicated: CD45RA+ positively selected. The CDR3 spells CASSEPGQNYEQYF. Written as DNA, the CDR3 is TGCGCCAGCAGCGAACCGGGACAGAACTACGAGCAGTACTTC.